Shown below are 10 T cell receptor beta chains from a single sample sequenced in a study of CD8 T cells in Susac syndrome. Random hexamers were used to reverse transcribe an amount of about 0.45 to 1 ug RNA. TCRdb reanalysed the immunoSEQ multiplex PCR reads using MiXCR and keeps one entry per CDR3 protein. The sample lists around 100,000 distinct CDR3 sequences; nearly 97% were seen once. The sample comprised CD8+ T cells from PBMCs. All receptors come from a human donor with Susac syndrome.

The rearrangement uses TRBV4-1 and TRBJ2-3; a possible D gene is TRBD1 (5 bases). The germline V gene encodes CDR1 MGHRA and CDR2 YSYEKL. The V and J ends lost 8 bases and 6 bases respectively, with 6 bases between them. This CDR3 comprises 10 residues. CDR3 loop: CASGHDTQYF. CDR3 in DNA: TGCGCCAGCGGACACGATACGCAGTATTTT.

The chain has TRBV19 and TRBJ2-5; D possibly corresponds to TRBD1 (6 bases). CDR1 and CDR2 (germline): LNHDA, SQIVND (reference sequence). The CDR3 extends over 16 amino acids. Trimming stripped 7 bases from V and 7 bases from J, with 25 bases between. The chain's CDR3 is CASTPILAQGLGTQYF. The CDR3 nucleotides read TGTGCCAGTACCCCTATCCTGGCACAGGGCCTGGGGACCCAGTACTTC.

The CDR3 region is CASSLVGQFF. As DNA, the CDR3 is TGTGCCAGCAGCTTAGTCGGGCAGTTCTTC. The V gene is TRBV7-9, the J gene TRBJ2-1; the D is unclear. The germline V gene has CDR1 SEHNR and CDR2 FQNEAQ (reference sequence). Trimming stripped 1 base from V and 12 bases from J, with 4 bases between. The CDR3 length is 10 residues.

This clonotype is a singleton in its sample. This sequence joins TRBV15 and TRBJ1-6, with a possible D match to TRBD1 (5 bases). This CDR3 is 16 amino acids long. Germline CDR1 reads LNHNV; CDR2 reads YYDKDF (reference sequence). V lost 0 bases and J lost 6, with 12 bases in between. Here the CDR3 DNA reads TGTGCCACCAGCAGAGATCACCCAGGGACTAATTCACCCCTCCACTTT. Its translation is CATSRDHPGTNSPLHF. Using reference TRBV15 and TRBJ1-6 for the parts outside the CDR3, the full variable domain is DAMVIQNPRYQVTQFGKPVTLSCSQTLNHNVMYWYQQKSSQAPKLLFHYYDKDFNNEADTPDNFQSRRPNTSFCFLDIRSPGLGDTAMYLCATSRDHPGTNSPLHFGNGTRLTVT.

This clonotype was counted once. The chain recombines TRBV18 with TRBJ1-6, with TRBD1 as a possible D gene (6 bases). The CDR3 is 15 residues long. Trimming took off 3 bases at V and 7 bases at J, with 13 bases between the two ends. CDR1 KGHSH and CDR2 LQKENI come from the germline V gene. The CDR3 nucleotides read TGTGCCAGCTCACCCCAAGGACAGCAAAATTCACCCCTCCACTTT. This encodes CASSPQGQQNSPLHF.

The chain combines TRBV12-3 or TRBV12-4 with TRBJ1-2; TRBD1 aligns across 7 bases. CDR3 length equals 14 residues. With V trimmed by 5 bases and J by 6 bases, 9 bases remained unmatched. CDR3 nucleotide sequence: TGTGCCAGCAGTACCCCGACAGGGTTGAATGGCTACACCTTC. Amino acid sequence: CASSTPTGLNGYTF.

V gene TRBV20-1 combines with J gene TRBJ1-2; 8 positions match TRBD1. V trimming: 3 bases; J trimming: 7 bases; junction bases outside the gene matches: 4. The germline gives CDR1 DFQATT, CDR2 SNEGSKA (reference sequence). The length of the CDR3 is 12 residues. Written as DNA, the CDR3 is TGCAGTGCTAGGGAGACAGGGGTTGGCTACACCTTC. Residues: CSARETGVGYTF.

V and J are TRBV5-1 and TRBJ2-3, with unresolved D. CDR3 length: 12 residues. V lost 0 bases to trimming and J lost 4 bases, with 3 bases between them. Germline CDR1 is SGHRS and CDR2 is YFSETQ. The CDR3 coding sequence is TGCGCCAGCAGCTTGGAAGCAGATACGCAGTATTTT. Residues: CASSLEADTQYF.

This rearrangement joins TRBV5-1 to TRBJ1-2; 10 positions agree with TRBD1. J lost 7 bases, V lost 0 bases, and 9 bases had no gene match. The CDR3 is made up of 16 amino acids. CDR1 and CDR2 (germline): SGHRS, YFSETQ. CDR3 region: CASSLDAATGGVGYTF. The DNA of the CDR3 is TGCGCCAGCAGCTTGGATGCTGCGACAGGGGGCGTTGGCTACACCTTC.

The chain combines TRBV9 with TRBJ2-3, with 8 positions matching TRBD1. The CDR3 spans 16 residues. The germline V gene has CDR1 SGDLS and CDR2 YYNGEE. V lost 2 bases and J lost 1; bases outside the gene matches: 6. The CDR3 loop reads CASSVQGASGTDTQYF. The CDR3 nucleotides read TGTGCCAGCAGCGTTCAGGGGGCGAGTGGCACAGATACGCAGTATTTT.